These 25 T cell receptor beta chains were sequenced from one sample in a study of blood T cell repertoires in COVID-19. The assay was immunoSEQ multiplex PCR, and TCRdb's table has in-frame clones only and misses some. The sample shows about 71,000 clones, roughly 82% of them seen only once. Material for sequencing was peripheral blood. Every receptor here comes from a woman over 75 with acute or convalescent COVID-19.

V is TRBV4-1 and J is TRBJ2-1; TRBD2 aligns across 13 bases. CDR3 size: 18 residues. The trim removed 0 bases at V and 2 bases at J, leaving 4 bases unmatched. Germline CDR1 reads MGHRA; CDR2 reads YSYEKL. Here the CDR3 reads CASSQDGTSGTTYNEQFF. The CDR3 bases are TGCGCCAGCAGCCAAGATGGGACTAGCGGGACGACCTACAATGAGCAGTTCTTC.

The genes are TRBV5-4 and TRBJ2-1; 11 bases map to TRBD1. Trimming removed 0 bases from V and 7 bases from J; junction bases left unmatched: 6. Per the germline V gene, CDR1 is SGHNT and CDR2 is YYREEE (reference sequence). There are 16 residues in the CDR3. Here the CDR3 DNA reads TGTGCCAGCAGCTTGGAGGGGACAGGGGGTTTAAATGAGCAGTTCTTC. Amino acid sequence: CASSLEGTGGLNEQFF.

The chain carries TRBV2 and TRBJ1-2; possible D gene TRBD1, 6 bases. Trimming cost V 5 bases and J 12 bases, with 16 bases left between them. CDR3 length: 12 residues. Germline V gene lookup returns CDR1 SNHLY and CDR2 FYNNEI. The CDR3 sequence is CASSIRVGGHTF. CDR3 DNA: TGTGCCAGCAGTATCCGAGTCGGGGGGCACACCTTC.

The chain uses TRBV24-1 and TRBJ2-5; 9 positions agree with TRBD2. This CDR3 spans 15 amino acids. CDR1 and CDR2 (germline): KGHDR, SFDVKD. V gave up 4 bases and J gave up 4 bases; unmatched junction bases: 6. The CDR3 DNA reads as TGTGCCACCAGTGACTTAGCGGGAGTTTCAGAGACCCAGTACTTC. As protein: CATSDLAGVSETQYF.

The chain recombines TRBV28 with TRBJ2-1, with 8 bases matching TRBD2. CDR1 and CDR2 from the germline V gene are MDHEN and SYDVKM. The length of the CDR3 is 16 residues. V was pared by 6 bases and J by 0 bases, with 7 bases of the junction left unmatched. The CDR3 loop reads CASRTAGTSSYNEQFF. For the CDR3, the DNA is TGTGCCAGCAGAACCGCCGGGACTAGCTCCTACAATGAGCAGTTCTTC.

The chain carries TRBV15 and TRBJ2-3; 8 nucleotides line up with TRBD2. The germline V gene encodes CDR1 LNHNV and CDR2 YYDKDF (reference sequence). Losses at the gene ends were 4 bases for V and 4 bases for J; bases not matched to a gene: 13. This CDR3 has 17 amino acids. CDR3 loop: CATSKPSSGRGPDTQYF. Here the CDR3 DNA reads TGTGCCACCAGCAAACCCTCCAGCGGGAGAGGCCCAGATACGCAGTATTTT. Based on the CDR3 plus reference TRBV15 and TRBJ2-3, the full variable domain is DAMVIQNPRYQVTQFGKPVTLSCSQTLNHNVMYWYQQKSSQAPKLLFHYYDKDFNNEADTPDNFQSRRPNTSFCFLDIRSPGLGDTAMYLCATSKPSSGRGPDTQYFGPGTRLTVL.

The chain uses TRBV12-3 or TRBV12-4 and TRBJ1-6; D is uncertain. With 4 bases removed from V and 6 bases from J, the gap between germline ends came to 7 bases. This CDR3 is 13 amino acids long. The CDR3 protein is CASSYQINSPLHF. For the CDR3, the DNA is TGTGCCAGCAGTTACCAGATTAATTCACCCCTCCACTTT.

CDR3 residues: CASRLGQNTEAFF. DNA for the CDR3: TGCGCCAGCAGGCTGGGACAGAACACTGAAGCTTTCTTT. The chain joins TRBV4-1 to TRBJ1-1, with D perhaps matching TRBD1 (6 bases). The CDR3 has 13 amino acids. V was pared by 6 bases and J by 1 base, with 9 bases between. From germline, CDR1 is MGHRA and CDR2 YSYEKL.

The chain uses TRBV10-3 and TRBJ2-3; tentative D call: TRBD1 (6 bases). Germline assignment: CDR1 ENHRY and CDR2 SYGVKD. This CDR3 has 14 residues. V lost 6 bases and J lost 3, with 13 bases in between. The CDR3, as DNA: TGTGCCATCAGCATATTACAGGGTACAGATACGCAGTATTTT. Its translation: CAISILQGTDTQYF.

This chain joins TRBV29-1 and TRBJ1-1; weak D call: TRBD1 (6 bases). Per the germline V gene, CDR1 is SQVTM and CDR2 is ANQGSEA. Trimming cost V 7 bases and J 1 base, with 13 bases left between them. This CDR3 is built from 13 residues. Here the CDR3 DNA reads TGCAGCGCTGGGCGGGGGGCGAACACTGAAGCTTTCTTT. Translated: CSAGRGANTEAFF.

The chain has TRBV10-1 and TRBJ2-3, with 15 bases identical to TRBD2. Germline V lookup: CDR1 WNHNN, CDR2 SYGVQD (reference sequence). The V gene end was trimmed by 3 bases and the J gene end by 5 bases; junction bases not matched to a gene: 6. This CDR3 is 17 amino acids long. CDR3 DNA: TGCGCCAGCAGTGACCCCGGACTAGCGGGAGGGAAAGATACGCAGTATTTT. It specifies CASSDPGLAGGKDTQYF.

This clone was counted only a few times. This chain links TRBV11-2 with TRBJ2-2; TRBD2 matches 8 bases. The CDR3 runs 16 residues. J lost 4 bases, V lost 5 bases, and 9 bases had no gene match. CDR1 and CDR2 (germline): SGHAT, FQNNGV. The chain's CDR3 is CASSTDSGKATGELFF. The CDR3 nucleotides are TGTGCCAGCAGCACCGATAGCGGGAAAGCCACCGGGGAGCTGTTTTTT.

This clone was counted a few times. The gene calls are TRBV5-6 and TRBJ1-2, with TRBD1 identical over 9 bases. The trim removed 7 bases at V and 6 bases at J, leaving 4 bases unmatched. From germline, CDR1 is SGHDT and CDR2 YYEEEE. The CDR3 contains 12 residues. The CDR3 spells CASGTGGDGYTF. The CDR3 DNA reads as TGTGCCAGCGGCACAGGGGGCGATGGCTACACCTTC.

This clone has more than one count but fewer than ten. The gene calls are TRBV27 and TRBJ1-4; 7 positions agree with TRBD1. V lost 4 bases to trimming and J lost 4 bases; unmatched junction nucleotides: 9. The length of the CDR3 is 16 residues. CDR1 MNHEY and CDR2 SMNVEV come from the germline V gene (reference sequence). The CDR3 loop is CASSSPAGGLNEKLFF. The CDR3 nucleotides are TGTGCCAGCAGTTCTCCTGCAGGGGGTCTTAATGAAAAACTGTTTTTT.

In its sample, this clone was seen a few times. This chain links TRBV29-1 with TRBJ1-2; 9 bases line up with TRBD1. CDR3 size: 15 residues. In germline, CDR1 is SQVTM, CDR2 ANQGSEA. V was pared by 1 base and J by 8 bases, with 11 bases of the junction left unmatched. CDR3 residues: CSVEARTGALYGYTF. CDR3 coding DNA: TGCAGCGTTGAAGCAAGGACAGGGGCGCTATACGGCTACACCTTC.

The V gene is TRBV5-4, the J gene TRBJ1-5; TRBD1 is a possible D gene (6 bases). The V gene lost 4 bases and the J gene lost 5 bases, with 19 bases spanning the gap. The CDR3 runs 16 residues. Germline CDR1 is SGHNT and CDR2 is YYREEE (reference sequence). CDR3 nucleotide sequence: TGTGCCAGCAGCCCTGATTGGGGGCAGGGGTATCAGCCCCAGCATTTT. Protein sequence: CASSPDWGQGYQPQHF.

This chain joins TRBV19 and TRBJ1-5, with 8 bases matching TRBD1. Germline lookup yields CDR1 LNHDA and CDR2 SQIVND (reference sequence). The CDR3 is 14 residues long. The V segment lost 3 bases and the J segment 7 bases; nucleotides outside the gene matches: 5. CDR3 residues: CASSIDRGLQPQHF. For the CDR3, the DNA is TGTGCCAGTAGTATCGACAGGGGATTGCAGCCCCAGCATTTT. The full variable domain, rest sourced from reference TRBV19 and TRBJ1-5, is DGGITQSPKYLFRKEGQNVTLSCEQNLNHDAMYWYRQDPGQGLRLIYYSQIVNDFQKGDIAEGYSVSREKKESFPLTVTSAQKNPTAFYLCASSIDRGLQPQHFGDGTRLSIL.

CDR3 DNA: TGTGCCAGCAGCTTAGATATGCATCTATACGAGCAGTACTTC. It specifies CASSLDMHLYEQYF. This rearrangement joins TRBV7-9 to TRBJ2-7; D ambiguous. Trimming stripped 1 base from V and 4 bases from J, with 11 bases between. Germline lookup yields CDR1 SEHNR and CDR2 FQNEAQ (reference sequence). This CDR3 has 14 amino acids.

CDR3 coding DNA: TGCAGCGCGGCCCTAGGGGTCACAGATACGCAGTATTTT. Protein sequence: CSAALGVTDTQYF. This rearrangement joins TRBV29-1 to TRBJ2-3; tentative D call: TRBD1 (5 bases). CDR1 is SQVTM, CDR2 ANQGSEA, per germline. The CDR3 spans 13 residues. Trimming left V 7 bases short and J 2 bases short, with 13 bases between.

The rearrangement links TRBV7-9 to TRBJ2-2; 9 positions agree with TRBD2. This CDR3 is 17 amino acids long. Germline V CDR1 and CDR2: SEHNR, FQNEAQ (reference sequence). V lost 5 bases and J lost 7; bases outside the gene matches: 14. CDR3 bases: TGTGCCAGCAGCGCTTTACGGAGACTAGCGGTGAACGGGGAGCTGTTTTTT. This gives the protein CASSALRRLAVNGELFF.

The chain links TRBV9 to TRBJ2-5, with 13 bases identical to TRBD2. The CDR3 is 18 amino acids. V trimming: 4 bases; J trimming: 2 bases; junction bases outside the gene matches: 11. CDR1 SGDLS and CDR2 YYNGEE come from the germline V gene. The CDR3, as DNA: TGTGCCAGCAGCTTATTAGGACTAGCGGGAGAATGGCAAGAGACCCAGTACTTC. This sequence encodes CASSLLGLAGEWQETQYF.

J is TRBJ2-1 and V is TRBV9; 7 bases agree with TRBD2. Germline values: CDR1 SGDLS, CDR2 YYNGEE. The CDR3 consists of 15 residues. The junction had 0 bases not matched to a gene; V was cut back by 0 bases and J by 0 bases. The chain's CDR3 is CASSVAGGSYNEQFF. CDR3 DNA sequence: TGTGCCAGCAGCGTAGCGGGAGGCTCCTACAATGAGCAGTTCTTC. The whole variable domain, filled in from reference TRBV9 and TRBJ2-1, reads DSGVTQTPKHLITATGQRVTLRCSPRSGDLSVYWYQQSLDQGLQFLIQYYNGEERAKGNILERFSAQQFPDLHSELNLSSLELGDSALYFCASSVAGGSYNEQFFGPGTRLTVL.

The chain's CDR3 is CASSLEGTNTEAFF. DNA of the CDR3: TGTGCCAGCAGCTTGGAGGGGACTAACACTGAAGCTTTCTTT. The rearrangement links TRBV5-6 to TRBJ1-1; D is possibly TRBD1 (5 bases). CDR3 length equals 14 residues. Trimming pared 0 bases from V and 2 bases from J, leaving 8 bases between. Germline V gives CDR1 SGHDT, CDR2 YYEEEE.

In this sample, this clone turned up a few times. V is TRBV6-2 or TRBV6-3 and J is TRBJ1-2, with D possibly TRBD1 on 6 matching bases. V lost 2 bases to trimming and J lost 4 bases, with 8 bases between them. Germline-derived CDR1 and CDR2 are MNHEY and SVGEGT. The CDR3 contains 13 residues. This chain's CDR3 is CASSYGQSYGYTF. In DNA, the CDR3 is TGTGCCAGCAGTTACGGACAGAGCTATGGCTACACCTTC.

V gene TRBV19 combines with J gene TRBJ1-1; D not certain. V dropped 5 bases and J dropped 7 bases, with 17 bases sitting between them. Germline CDR1 reads LNHDA; CDR2 reads SQIVND (reference sequence). This CDR3 comprises 14 residues. CDR3 region: CASSGRSYPLEAFF. The CDR3 bases are TGTGCCAGTAGTGGGAGGTCTTATCCTCTTGAAGCTTTCTTT.